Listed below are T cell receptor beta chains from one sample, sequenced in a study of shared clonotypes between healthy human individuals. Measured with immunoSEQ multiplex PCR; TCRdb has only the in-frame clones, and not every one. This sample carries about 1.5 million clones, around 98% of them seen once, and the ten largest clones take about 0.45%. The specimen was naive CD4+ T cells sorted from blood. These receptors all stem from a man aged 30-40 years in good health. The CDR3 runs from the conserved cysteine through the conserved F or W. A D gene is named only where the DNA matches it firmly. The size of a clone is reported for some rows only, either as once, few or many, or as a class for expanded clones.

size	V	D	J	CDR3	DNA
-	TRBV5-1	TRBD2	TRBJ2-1	CASSLGLAGYNEQFF	TGCGCCAGCAGCCTGGGACTAGCGGGATACAATGAGCAGTTCTTC
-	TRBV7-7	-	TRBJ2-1	CASSLGLDNEQFF	TGTGCTAGCAGCTTAGGCCTCGACAATGAGCAGTTCTTC
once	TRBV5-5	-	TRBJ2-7	CASSPASVPYEQYF	TGTGCCAGCAGCCCGGCTAGCGTCCCCTACGAGCAGTACTTC
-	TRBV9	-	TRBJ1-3	CASSVETEDTIYF	TGTGCCAGCAGCGTAGAGACTGAGGACACCATATATTTT
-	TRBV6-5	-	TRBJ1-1	CASSYSGPQGPAFF	TGTGCCAGCAGTTACTCGGGGCCACAGGGACCAGCTTTCTTT
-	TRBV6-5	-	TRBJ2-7	CASSYGGIPYSYEQYF	TGTGCCAGCAGTTACGGAGGGATTCCCTACTCCTACGAGCAGTACTTC
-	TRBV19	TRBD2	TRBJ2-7	CASSAGTSVQYF	TGTGCCAGTAGTGCCGGGACTAGTGTGCAGTACTTC
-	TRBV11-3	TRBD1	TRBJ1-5	CASSFGTGVWRPQHF	TGTGCCAGCAGCTTCGGGACAGGGGTCTGGCGGCCCCAGCATTTT
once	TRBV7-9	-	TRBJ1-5	CASSPGQYSNQPQHF	TGTGCCAGCAGCCCAGGACAGTATAGCAATCAGCCCCAGCATTTT
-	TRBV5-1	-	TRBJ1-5	CASSLAGGNQPQHF	TGCGCCAGCAGCTTAGCAGGGGGCAATCAGCCCCAGCATTTT
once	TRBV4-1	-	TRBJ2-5	CASSRTRDTKETQYF	TGCGCCAGCAGCCGCACCCGGGACACGAAAGAGACCCAGTACTTC
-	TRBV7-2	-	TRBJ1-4	CASSPRPVTTNEKLFF	TGTGCCAGCAGCCCTCGGCCGGTAACAACTAATGAAAAACTGTTTTTT
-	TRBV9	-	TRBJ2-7	CASSVAVGSYEQYF	TGTGCCAGCAGCGTAGCGGTGGGATCCTACGAGCAGTACTTC